This TCR beta chain was retrieved from a study of tumor-infiltrating lymphocytes in primary liver carcinoma. Study at large: Samples produced roughly 3.65 to 7.5 million productive TCRbeta reads, comparable across tissue types.

The V segment lost 4 bases and the J segment 7 bases; nucleotides outside the gene matches: 15. Germline V gene data show CDR1 as LGHNA and CDR2 as YNFKEQ. The CDR3 loop spans 17 amino acids. Alongside blood RNA obtained from unsorted whole blood, germline DNA was also extracted. Study-wide points: Tumor-adjacent and tumor-blood pairs showed less overlap than tumor region pairs.

Points on this clonotype: Antigen unknown. This may stem from a read error, because a much larger clone lies one nucleotide away.

The investigators made TCR beta cDNA from about 500 ng total RNA, using a constant-region primer. Libraries covering TCR beta were generated through three nested multiplex PCR rounds (using a slightly modified ARM-PCR). Use of TRBV1-TRBV30 forward primers with a C-beta reverse primer characterized the first two PCR rounds, which lasted around 9 cycles each. TCRdb itself ran the multiplex PCR reads through MiXCR, one entry per CDR3 protein. The sample records approximately 300,000 distinct CDR3 sequences, approximately 65% being singletons. The sequence came from a man in his forties with primary liver carcinoma and hepatitis B virus infection. This chain joins TRBV4-2 and TRBJ2-1; 8 bases match TRBD1. What was sequenced was peripheral blood. Here the CDR3 DNA reads TGTGCCAGCAGCCCCCAACCGGGACAGGTGAGGTTGAATGAGCAGTTCTTC. This encodes CASSPQPGQVRLNEQFF.